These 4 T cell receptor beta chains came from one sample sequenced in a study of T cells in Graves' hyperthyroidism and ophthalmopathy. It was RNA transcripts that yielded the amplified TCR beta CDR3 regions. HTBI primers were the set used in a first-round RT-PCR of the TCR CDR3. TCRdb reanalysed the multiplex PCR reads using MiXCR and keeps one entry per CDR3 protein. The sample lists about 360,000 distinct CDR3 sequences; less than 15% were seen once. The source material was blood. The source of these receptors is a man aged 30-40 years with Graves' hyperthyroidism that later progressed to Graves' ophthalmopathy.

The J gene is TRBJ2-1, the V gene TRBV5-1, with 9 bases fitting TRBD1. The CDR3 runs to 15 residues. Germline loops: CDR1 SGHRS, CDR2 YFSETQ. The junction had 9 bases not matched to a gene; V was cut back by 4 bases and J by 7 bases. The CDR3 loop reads CASSTGTGLFNEQFF. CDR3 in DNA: TGCGCCAGCAGCACCGGGACAGGGCTTTTTAATGAGCAGTTCTTC.

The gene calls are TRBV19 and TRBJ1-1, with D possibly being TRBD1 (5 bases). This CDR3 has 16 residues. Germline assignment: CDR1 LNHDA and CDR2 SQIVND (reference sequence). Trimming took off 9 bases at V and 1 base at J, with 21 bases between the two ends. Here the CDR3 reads CARGPREGLRNTEAFF. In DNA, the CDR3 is TGTGCCAGGGGACCCAGGGAGGGACTGAGGAACACTGAAGCTTTCTTT.

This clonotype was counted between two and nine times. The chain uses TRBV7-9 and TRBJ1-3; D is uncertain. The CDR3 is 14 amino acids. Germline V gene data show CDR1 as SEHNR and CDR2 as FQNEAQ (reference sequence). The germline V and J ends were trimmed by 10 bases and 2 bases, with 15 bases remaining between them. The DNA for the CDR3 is TGTGCCACAACCGGGAGTGAGGCTGGAAACACCATATATTTT. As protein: CATTGSEAGNTIYF.

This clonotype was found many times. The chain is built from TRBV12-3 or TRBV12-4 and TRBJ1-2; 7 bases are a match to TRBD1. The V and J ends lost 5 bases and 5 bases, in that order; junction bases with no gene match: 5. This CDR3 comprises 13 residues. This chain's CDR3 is CASSTRTGYGYTF. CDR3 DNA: TGTGCCAGCAGTACCCGGACAGGATATGGCTACACCTTC.